A single TCR beta chain is shown here with its context. Antigen specificity is unknown. Other DNA variants within this sample encode the same CDR3. How the authors handled the data: Owing to the provision of junction-only sequences devoid of quality scores by immunoSEQ, filtering differed. Sequencing used immunoSEQ multiplex PCR; TCRdb keeps in-frame clones, though not all of them. V and J calls and clone size are given by that table; D and trimming were obtained from the DNA. The sample records roughly 1,800,000 clones, about 95% being singletons. This record belongs to a study of shared clonotypes between healthy human individuals. Study at large: CD4 naive cells filled three plates per donor, CD4 memory three, CD8 naive two and CD8 memory one. Study results and caveats: Of the naive CD4 clonotypes, roughly 5% were shared across several donors.

The naive CD8 fraction comprised CD45RO-negative cells positively selected for CCR7 and excluded terminally differentiated effector memory CD45RA+ cells. The CDR3 runs to 13 residues. CDR1 MNHNY and CDR2 SVGAGI come from the germline V gene (reference sequence). Trimming took 0 bases from V and 2 from J, leaving 5 bases between them. Sequencing was carried out using naive CD8+ T cells sorted from blood. The receptor was derived from a man aged 18 to 30 in good health. The chain has TRBV6-6 and TRBJ2-7; D is unclear. CDR3 nucleotide sequence: TGTGCCAGCAGTTACTCAGGACCCTACGAGCAGTACTTC. Translating it yields CASSYSGPYEQYF.